In this sample, the clone carrying this T cell receptor beta chain turned up a few times. The antigen remains undetermined. The cDNA had a unique molecular identifier and a template-switch universal primer site. In TCRdb, the 5' RACE reads were re-called with MiXCR into one record per CDR3 protein. The data show about 430,000 distinct CDR3 sequences, around 20% seen once. The CDR3 is made up of 14 amino acids. V lost 5 bases to trimming and J lost 5 bases; unmatched junction nucleotides: 8. All of the donors were Caucasians in good health. The sample is drawn from a study of identical twins. Overall study findings and caveats: Abundant beta clonotypes from cord blood had fewer insertions, unlike memory repertoires, which showed none. For out-of-frame alpha sequences shared by twins, low generation probability was in excess.

The sequence was collected from a man over 45 in good health. The chain has TRBV12-3 or TRBV12-4 and TRBJ1-1, with 7 bases identical to TRBD1. The sequencing sample was made of naive T cells sorted from blood. The CDR3 here is CASSLTTGVTEAFF. The CDR3 DNA sequence: TGTGCCAGCAGTCTCACTACAGGGGTAACTGAAGCTTTCTTT.